This entry lists 29 T cell receptor beta chains sequenced from one sample in a study of shared clonotypes between healthy human individuals. Measured with immunoSEQ multiplex PCR; TCRdb has only the in-frame clones, and not every one. Of 2 million to 3 million clones listed, roughly 93% were seen once; the top ten hold more than 0.35%. Source material: naive CD4+ T cells from PBMCs. Subset given: CD45RA+ positively selected. All receptors derive from a man aged 18 to 29 in good health. Some clones in this sample may be carry-over from other donors' samples.

V usage is TRBV2 and J usage is TRBJ1-5; 8 nucleotides match TRBD1. This CDR3 is built from 13 residues. Per the germline V gene, CDR1 is SNHLY and CDR2 is FYNNEI. Trimming at V came to 6 bases and at J to 8 bases, leaving 6 bases not matched to a gene. The CDR3 DNA sequence: TGTGCCAGCAGCCGGACAGGGAAAGAGCCCCAGCATTTT. Translated, it gives CASSRTGKEPQHF.

This sequence joins TRBV27 and TRBJ1-2; TRBD1 matches 7 bases. Unmatched junction bases numbered 12, after V lost 4 bases and J lost 4 bases. The CDR3 has 16 residues. Germline V gives CDR1 MNHEY, CDR2 SMNVEV (reference sequence). CDR3 in amino acids: CASSSLRQGFSYGYTF. The CDR3 DNA follows: TGTGCCAGCAGTTCCCTTCGACAGGGATTCTCCTATGGCTACACCTTC.

This clone was counted between two and nine times. The gene calls are TRBV5-1 and TRBJ1-1; D not resolved. This CDR3 region has 14 residues. Germline V gene sequence: CDR1 SGHRS, CDR2 YFSETQ. V lost 1 base to trimming and J lost 7 bases, with 14 bases between them. Here the CDR3 reads CASSLSGSSIEAFF. The CDR3, as DNA: TGCGCCAGCAGCTTGTCCGGCAGTTCCATTGAAGCTTTCTTT. Together with reference TRBV5-1 and TRBJ1-1, the CDR3 gives the full variable domain: KAGVTQTPRYLIKTRGQQVTLSCSPISGHRSVSWYQQTPGQGLQFLFEYFSETQRNKGNFPGRFSGRQFSNSRSEMNVSTLELGDSALYLCASSLSGSSIEAFFGQGTRLTVV.

For this clone: Other nucleotide sequences from this sample produce the same CDR3. The chain carries TRBV28 and TRBJ2-1, with 13 bases that match TRBD2. The CDR3 spans 16 residues. With 5 bases clipped from V and 5 bases from J, the junction kept 6 bases outside the gene matches. The germline V gene has CDR1 MDHEN and CDR2 SYDVKM. CDR3 sequence: CASSLGGLAGNNEQFF. In DNA, the CDR3 is TGTGCCAGCAGTCTCGGGGGACTAGCGGGGAACAATGAGCAGTTCTTC.

J is TRBJ2-5 and V is TRBV2, with no clear D. The V end was cut by 9 bases, the J end by 4 bases, with 12 bases between. CDR3 size: 12 residues. Germline CDR1 and CDR2: SNHLY and FYNNEI. The CDR3 is CASNVRRETQYF. The CDR3 DNA reads TGTGCCAGTAATGTAAGAAGAGAGACCCAGTACTTC.

This clone was seen a single time. Other nucleotide sequences in the sample specify the same CDR3. The rearrangement links TRBV5-1 to TRBJ2-5; 13 bases map to TRBD2. Per the germline V gene, CDR1 is SGHRS and CDR2 is YFSETQ. This CDR3 region has 14 residues. The junction had 0 bases not matched to a gene; V was cut back by 3 bases and J by 4 bases. In DNA, the CDR3 is TGCGCCAGCAGCTGGACTAGCGGGAGAGAGACCCAGTACTTC. Translation gives CASSWTSGRETQYF.

The chain recombines TRBV5-1 with TRBJ2-1; 12 bases are shared with TRBD2. V dropped 4 bases and J dropped 7; count of bases not matched to a gene: 9. Germline V gives CDR1 SGHRS, CDR2 YFSETQ. This CDR3 is 16 amino acids long. The CDR3 is CASSPGGLAGGNEQFF. CDR3 nucleotides: TGCGCCAGCAGCCCTGGTGGGCTAGCGGGAGGGAATGAGCAGTTCTTC.

The chain links TRBV28 to TRBJ2-1; no clear D. This CDR3 comprises 11 residues. Germline V gene lookup returns CDR1 MDHEN and CDR2 SYDVKM. V was clipped by 4 bases and J by 16 bases, with 14 bases between them. The CDR3 is CASSSPPSVFF. The DNA of the CDR3 is TGTGCCAGCAGTTCCCCTCCGAGCGTTTTCTTC.

CDR3 residues: CASTHRGSYEQYF. The CDR3 DNA reads TGTGCCAGCACACACAGGGGATCCTACGAGCAGTACTTC. The chain uses TRBV7-2 and TRBJ2-7, with 7 positions matching TRBD1. J lost 1 base, V lost 7 bases, and 4 bases had no gene match. The length of the CDR3 is 13 residues. Germline CDR1 and CDR2: SGHTA and FQGNSA.

V gene TRBV2 combines with J gene TRBJ2-7; 8 positions match TRBD2. This CDR3 has 14 residues. Per the germline V gene, CDR1 is SNHLY and CDR2 is FYNNEI. V dropped 8 bases and J dropped 5; count of bases not matched to a gene: 11. CDR3 coding DNA: TGTGCCAGCGCTGTGGCGGGAGGCCCCCACGAGCAGTACTTC. It specifies CASAVAGGPHEQYF.

This clone showed up just a few times. CDR3 bases: TGTGCCTGGAGTTTCGGGGGCACAGATACGCAGTATTTT. Amino acids: CAWSFGGTDTQYF. The chain recombines TRBV30 with TRBJ2-3, with D possibly matching TRBD2 (5 bases). The CDR3 contains 13 residues. Germline lookup yields CDR1 GTSNPN and CDR2 SVGIG (reference sequence). V gave up 2 bases and J gave up 1 base, with 7 bases separating them.

This chain links TRBV28 with TRBJ1-2; D gene uncertain. V was pared by 6 bases and J by 4 bases, with 18 bases between. Germline lookup yields CDR1 MDHEN and CDR2 SYDVKM. CDR3 length equals 15 residues. For the CDR3, the DNA is TGTGCCAGCAGCCGGGAACTGCCCTCGGGCTATGGCTACACCTTC. Protein sequence: CASSRELPSGYGYTF.

The rearrangement uses TRBV4-3 and TRBJ2-3, with TRBD2 matching over 11 bases. J was trimmed by 5 bases and V by 3 bases; bases with no gene match: 7. The CDR3 has 16 amino acids. Germline lookup yields CDR1 LGHNA and CDR2 YSLEER. CDR3 nucleotides: TGCGCCAGCAGCCACGTAGCGGGAGGGCCGGAAGATACGCAGTATTTT. Its protein is CASSHVAGGPEDTQYF.

This chain connects TRBV4-1 to TRBJ1-5; possibly TRBD1 for D (5 bases). Trimming took 2 bases from V and 7 from J, leaving 15 bases between them. CDR1 is MGHRA and CDR2 is YSYEKL in the germline V gene. CDR3 length: 15 residues. CDR3 DNA: TGCGCCAGCAGCCAAAGTGGACATGAACTACAGCCCCAGCATTTT. Translated: CASSQSGHELQPQHF.

This clone appeared a few times. The J gene is TRBJ1-1, the V gene TRBV9, with D hard to call. Germline V gives CDR1 SGDLS, CDR2 YYNGEE. The V end lost 0 bases, the J end lost 3 bases, and 12 bases lay between the germline ends. The CDR3 spans 15 residues. The CDR3 DNA is TGTGCCAGCAGCGTAGGTATCGGATGGGACACTGAAGCTTTCTTT. Its protein product is CASSVGIGWDTEAFF.

V and J are TRBV18 and TRBJ2-1, with D perhaps TRBD2 (5 bases). Per the germline V gene, CDR1 is KGHSH and CDR2 is LQKENI. The CDR3 runs to 15 residues. Deletions cut 3 bases from V and 10 bases from J, with 19 bases between. The CDR3 bases are TGTGCCAGCTCACCGCCAGGTGTAGCGCCCGGAGAGCAGTTCTTC. Translation: CASSPPGVAPGEQFF.

The chain is built from TRBV5-1 and TRBJ2-7, with D possibly TRBD2 on 6 matching bases. V gave up 4 bases and J gave up 2 bases, with 13 bases separating them. The CDR3 has 14 amino acids. From germline, CDR1 is SGHRS and CDR2 YFSETQ. CDR3 region: CASSPGGLTYEQYF. DNA of the CDR3: TGCGCCAGCAGCCCCGGGGGACTGACCTACGAGCAGTACTTC.

V and J are TRBV7-9 and TRBJ1-2; D is perhaps TRBD1 (6 bases). The germline V gene has CDR1 SEHNR and CDR2 FQNEAQ (reference sequence). CDR3 length equals 15 residues. V dropped 5 bases and J dropped 5 bases, with 18 bases sitting between them. CDR3 amino acids: CASSPPIGGAYGYTF. For the CDR3, the DNA is TGTGCCAGCAGCCCTCCGATAGGGGGGGCTTATGGCTACACCTTC.

The chain has TRBV19 and TRBJ2-7, with 7 bases identical to TRBD1. V was pared by 5 bases and J by 6 bases, with 7 bases of the junction left unmatched. This CDR3 comprises 13 residues. The V gene's germline CDR1 is LNHDA and CDR2 SQIVND (reference sequence). CDR3 sequence: CASSHRDSREQYF. CDR3 nucleotide sequence: TGTGCCAGTAGTCACCGGGACAGTCGCGAGCAGTACTTC.

The chain employs TRBV5-4 and TRBJ1-2; possibly TRBD1 for D (6 bases). The V and J ends lost 4 bases and 6 bases respectively, with 16 bases between them. This CDR3 region has 14 residues. The germline V gene has CDR1 SGHNT and CDR2 YYREEE (reference sequence). Here the CDR3 DNA reads TGTGCCAGCAGCCCAGAAAACAGGGCCGATGGCTACACCTTC. Protein product: CASSPENRADGYTF. Combining the CDR3 with reference TRBV5-4 and TRBJ1-2 gives the whole variable domain ETGVTQSPTHLIKTRGQQVTLRCSSQSGHNTVSWYQQALGQGPQFIFQYYREEENGRGNFPPRFSGLQFPNYSSELNVNALELDDSALYLCASSPENRADGYTFGSGTRLTVV.

Regarding this clone: This same CDR3 is encoded by further DNA sequences in the sample. In DNA, the CDR3 is TGTGCCAGCAGCTTATACAGGGAGACCCAGTACTTC. Encoded protein: CASSLYRETQYF. This rearrangement joins TRBV7-2 to TRBJ2-5, with a weak D call TRBD1 (5 bases). This CDR3 comprises 12 residues. From germline, CDR1 is SGHTA and CDR2 FQGNSA. Trimming shortened V by 2 bases and J by 5 bases, and 6 bases separated the two germline ends.

The chain combines TRBV27 with TRBJ2-1, with D perhaps given as TRBD1 or TRBD2 (5 bases each). V was clipped by 6 bases and J by 1 base, with 16 bases between them. The CDR3 length is 16 residues. Germline CDR1 and CDR2: MNHEY and SMNVEV (reference sequence). CDR3 loop: CASSQGSVGSYNEQFF. The CDR3 coding sequence is TGTGCCAGCAGCCAGGGTAGCGTGGGGTCCTACAATGAGCAGTTCTTC.

The chain combines TRBV6-6 with TRBJ1-3; D possibly corresponds to TRBD1 (5 bases). V shed 7 bases and J shed 2 bases, with 9 bases lying between them. CDR3 length: 13 residues. CDR1 and CDR2 from the germline V gene are MNHNY and SVGAGI (reference sequence). This CDR3 is CASKWGPGNTIYF. The CDR3 DNA is TGTGCCAGCAAGTGGGGACCTGGAAACACCATATATTTT.

This clone was observed once. The chain is built from TRBV27 and TRBJ2-7; perhaps TRBD1 as D (6 bases). With 5 bases removed from V and 6 bases from J, the gap between germline ends came to 17 bases. CDR3 length: 14 amino acids. In germline, CDR1 is MNHEY, CDR2 SMNVEV (reference sequence). This chain's CDR3 is CASSPQNRAREQYF. The CDR3, as DNA: TGTGCCAGCAGTCCTCAGAACAGGGCACGCGAGCAGTACTTC.

The rearrangement joins TRBV28 to TRBJ2-5; D possibly corresponds to TRBD1 (6 bases). Looked up from germline, CDR1 is MDHEN and CDR2 is SYDVKM. V was pared by 6 bases and J by 5 bases, with 16 bases between. The CDR3 runs 14 residues. CDR3 sequence (DNA): TGTGCCAGCAGCCCCACAGGGTACCGGGAGACCCAGTACTTC. Amino acid sequence: CASSPTGYRETQYF.

The chain joins TRBV7-9 to TRBJ2-1, with TRBD2 identical over 7 bases. CDR1 is SEHNR, CDR2 FQNEAQ, per germline (reference sequence). V was clipped by 5 bases and J by 8 bases; unmatched bases: 18. The CDR3 totals 17 residues. The DNA of the CDR3 is TGTGCCAGCAGCGTTAAGCCGGGACTAACACTTCCTTATGAGCAGTTCTTC. Translation: CASSVKPGLTLPYEQFF.

This clone was seen once. This chain uses TRBV29-1 with TRBJ2-1, with D possibly being TRBD2 (6 bases). V dropped 1 base and J dropped 0 bases, with 10 bases sitting between them. The CDR3 is 15 amino acids. Germline assignment: CDR1 SQVTM and CDR2 ANQGSEA. Written as DNA, the CDR3 is TGCAGCGTTGAAGGGATAGCGGACTCCTACAATGAGCAGTTCTTC. Protein product: CSVEGIADSYNEQFF.

V is TRBV6-6 and J is TRBJ1-2; 9 bases are a match to TRBD1. The germline gives CDR1 MNHNY, CDR2 SVGAGI (reference sequence). This CDR3 region has 12 residues. V was clipped by 6 bases and J by 11 bases; unmatched bases: 7. CDR3 sequence: CASRQGQGYYTF. CDR3 nucleotide sequence: TGTGCCAGCAGACAGGGACAGGGCTATTACACCTTC.

This chain uses TRBV2 with TRBJ2-5; 8 bases line up with TRBD1. Germline values: CDR1 SNHLY, CDR2 FYNNEI. V was pared by 6 bases and J by 2 bases, with 8 bases of the junction left unmatched. The CDR3 contains 15 residues. DNA of the CDR3: TGTGCCAGCAGGCGTACAGGGGGGCTTCAAGAGACCCAGTACTTC. Translating it yields CASRRTGGLQETQYF.